One sample yielded the 27 T cell receptor beta chains listed below, sequenced in a study of coeliac disease. Data came from immunoSEQ multiplex PCR; TCRdb stores just in-frame clones and leaves some out. The sample lists about 4,900 clones; 69% were seen once. Sequencing input: lymphocytes from the gut lamina propria. The source of these receptors is a woman aged 40 to 55.

A single count supports this clone. The chain couples TRBV5-8 to TRBJ1-1, with D possibly matching TRBD1 (5 bases). V was pared by 7 bases and J by 6 bases, with 13 bases between. CDR3 length: 12 residues. The germline CDR1 and CDR2 sequences are SGHTS and YDEGEE. CDR3 residues: CASSRVGAEAFF. CDR3 coding DNA: TGTGCCAGCTCCAGGGTAGGGGCTGAAGCTTTCTTT.

This chain links TRBV25-1 with TRBJ2-3, with 9 positions matching TRBD1. The CDR3 spans 15 residues. With V trimmed by 4 bases and J by 5 bases, 7 bases remained unmatched. Germline V lookup: CDR1 MGHDK, CDR2 SYGVNS. Here the CDR3 DNA reads TGTGCCAGCAGTGTAGCCGGGACAGGGCGAGATACGCAGTATTTT. This encodes CASSVAGTGRDTQYF.

This rearrangement joins TRBV5-1 to TRBJ1-5, with D uncertain. Trimming took 6 bases from V and 5 from J, leaving 15 bases between them. The CDR3 sequence is 14 residues long. CDR1 is SGHRS and CDR2 is YFSETQ in the germline V gene. CDR3 residues: CASKLHLEDQPQHF. DNA for the CDR3: TGCGCCAGCAAGCTTCACCTTGAGGATCAGCCCCAGCATTTT.

The chain is built from TRBV6-1 and TRBJ2-5; TRBD1 agrees at 8 bases. This CDR3 region has 22 residues. The germline V gene has CDR1 MNHNS and CDR2 SASEGT. V lost 2 bases to trimming and J lost 2 bases; unmatched junction nucleotides: 25. CDR3 in DNA: TGTGCCAGCAGTGAAAGGCTTTTCCAGGGGGCGAGGTCCCTTCTAATTCAAGAGACCCAGTACTTC. It codes for CASSERLFQGARSLLIQETQYF.

This clone has a handful of counts. The genes are TRBV9 and TRBJ2-1; D is unclear. Germline CDR1 is SGDLS and CDR2 is YYNGEE. CDR3 size: 12 residues. V lost 3 bases and J lost 4, with 5 bases in between. CDR3 in DNA: TGTGCCAGCAGCGCCCTTTACAATGAGCAGTTCTTC. It specifies CASSALYNEQFF.

The chain carries TRBV7-9 and TRBJ2-3; D gene uncertain. Trimming left V 5 bases short and J 8 bases short, with 11 bases between. Germline V gives CDR1 SEHNR, CDR2 FQNEAQ (reference sequence). This CDR3 has 12 amino acids. CDR3 DNA sequence: TGTGCCAGCAGCCGAGAGAGTACTACGCAGTATTTT. It is translated as CASSRESTTQYF. The variable domain in full, with the rest retrieved from reference TRBV7-9 and TRBJ2-3, is DTGVSQNPRHKITKRGQNVTFRCDPISEHNRLYWYRQTLGQGPEFLTYFQNEAQLEKSRLLSDRFSAERPKGSFSTLEIQRTEQGDSAMYLCASSRESTTQYFGPGTRLTVL.

This sequence joins TRBV10-3 and TRBJ1-2; weak D call: TRBD1 (6 bases). The CDR3 covers 18 residues. CDR1 is ENHRY, CDR2 SYGVKD, per germline. The V end was cut by 1 base, the J end by 1 base, with 19 bases between. DNA for the CDR3: TGTGCCATCAGTGAGTTTTTGGGCCGACAGGTGAATAACTATGGCTACACCTTC. This translates into CAISEFLGRQVNNYGYTF.

The genes are TRBV5-5 and TRBJ2-7, with no clear D. V was shortened by 1 base and J by 4 bases, with 6 bases between the two germline ends. Germline V lookup: CDR1 SGHKS, CDR2 YYEKEE (reference sequence). CDR3 length: 12 residues. The CDR3 DNA reads TGTGCCAGCAGCTTGTCACAGTACGAGCAGTACTTC. Protein product: CASSLSQYEQYF.

The gene calls are TRBV5-1 and TRBJ2-3; 13 bases map to TRBD2. With 4 bases clipped from V and 2 bases from J, the junction kept 13 bases outside the gene matches. The germline gives CDR1 SGHRS, CDR2 YFSETQ. This CDR3 has 19 amino acids. The CDR3 region is CASSDFGLAGAEATDTQYF. CDR3 coding DNA: TGCGCCAGCAGCGATTTCGGACTAGCGGGAGCAGAAGCCACAGATACGCAGTATTTT.

The chain joins TRBV4-1 to TRBJ1-3; tentative D call: TRBD1 (5 bases). This CDR3 region has 16 residues. The V end lost 0 bases, the J end lost 2 bases, and 11 bases lay between the germline ends. Germline V gene lookup returns CDR1 MGHRA and CDR2 YSYEKL. CDR3 in amino acids: CASSQDRVGAGNTIYF. The CDR3 nucleotides are TGCGCCAGCAGCCAAGATCGCGTAGGGGCTGGAAACACCATATATTTT.

CDR3 nucleotides: TGTGCCAGCAGCCCCCTCTCTCTAGCGGAGGCCATGACAGATACGCAGTATTTT. Translated, it gives CASSPLSLAEAMTDTQYF. The rearrangement joins TRBV4-2 to TRBJ2-3; 7 bases map to TRBD2. With 4 bases clipped from V and 3 bases from J, the junction kept 16 bases outside the gene matches. Germline lookup yields CDR1 LGHNA and CDR2 YNFKEQ. The CDR3 is made up of 18 amino acids.

This clone ranks as large (0.1 to 1%). The chain combines TRBV18 with TRBJ1-5; D uncertain. Germline V gene lookup returns CDR1 KGHSH and CDR2 LQKENI. The V end lost 3 bases, the J end lost 0 bases, and 15 bases lay between the germline ends. The CDR3 has 17 amino acids. The CDR3 DNA follows: TGTGCCAGCTCACCGCCAACGGGAAGCCCTAGCAATCAGCCCCAGCATTTT. The encoded protein is CASSPPTGSPSNQPQHF.

A note on this clone: Different DNA sequences within this sample yield the same CDR3. CDR3 nucleotide sequence: TGTGCCACTGAGATAACGGGGGGCTATGGCTACACCTTC. This translates into CATEITGGYGYTF. This chain joins TRBV28 and TRBJ1-2, with a possible D match to TRBD1 (5 bases). V gave up 10 bases and J gave up 4 bases, with 16 bases separating them. Germline CDR1 MDHEN, CDR2 SYDVKM. There are 13 residues in the CDR3.

The chain is built from TRBV18 and TRBJ1-1, with no clear D. This CDR3 has 14 residues. Germline V gene data show CDR1 as KGHSH and CDR2 as LQKENI. V dropped 2 bases and J dropped 4 bases, with 11 bases sitting between them. CDR3 sequence (DNA): TGTGCCAGCTCACCAGGCCAGCGAGGCACTGAAGCTTTCTTT. Its translation is CASSPGQRGTEAFF.

CDR3 in DNA: TGTGCCAGCAGCCCGGGCCTCCAGGCGGGGAACGAGCAGTACTTC. Protein: CASSPGLQAGNEQYF. The rearrangement joins TRBV7-6 to TRBJ2-7, with D possibly being TRBD2 (6 bases). The V end was cut by 5 bases, the J end by 5 bases, with 19 bases between. The CDR3 spans 15 residues. Germline-derived CDR1 and CDR2 are SGHVS and FNYEAQ.

There are a few counts of this clone. The chain joins TRBV23-1 to TRBJ2-1; 7 bases agree with TRBD1. TRBV23-1 is flagged as an ORF with uncertain function. The CDR3 extends over 13 amino acids. After removal of 8 bases from V and 4 bases from J, the junction contained 5 bases not matched to a gene. The CDR3: CASRWDRYNEQFF. The CDR3 DNA reads TGCGCCAGCCGGTGGGACAGATACAATGAGCAGTTCTTC.

This clone was picked up a small number of times. The chain couples TRBV28 to TRBJ1-5, with D possibly TRBD1 on 6 matching bases. Looked up from germline, CDR1 is MDHEN and CDR2 is SYDVKM. V lost 2 bases, J lost 2 bases, and 13 bases lay in between. The CDR3 length is 16 residues. This CDR3 reads CASSLRQGMGNQPQHF. CDR3 DNA sequence: TGTGCCAGCAGTTTACGCCAGGGGATGGGCAATCAGCCCCAGCATTTT.

The chain couples TRBV10-3 to TRBJ2-7, with 9 bases matching TRBD2. Trimming at V came to 4 bases and at J to 3 bases, leaving 7 bases not matched to a gene. This CDR3 comprises 15 residues. Per the germline V gene, CDR1 is ENHRY and CDR2 is SYGVKD. CDR3 sequence (DNA): TGTGCCATCAGTGGATCTAGCGGGGCGAACTACGAGCAGTACTTC. Translation gives CAISGSSGANYEQYF.

The chain uses TRBV6-1 and TRBJ1-2; D remains ambiguous. The germline gives CDR1 MNHNS, CDR2 SASEGT. Trimming took 6 bases from V and 8 from J, leaving 13 bases between them. The CDR3 has 12 residues. CDR3 in amino acids: CASRHGEGGYTF. CDR3 nucleotides: TGTGCCAGCAGACACGGGGAGGGAGGCTACACCTTC.

The chain joins TRBV21-1 to TRBJ2-4; the tabulated D call, TRBD1, remains unverified against the DNA. TRBV21-1 constitutes a pseudogene. The CDR3 consists of 14 residues. CDR3 region: CASSKTGHKNIQYF. CDR3 DNA: TGTGCCAGCAGCAAAACGGGACACAAAAACATTCAGTACTTC.

The V gene is TRBV5-4, the J gene TRBJ1-2; D perhaps matches TRBD1 (5 bases). The CDR3 extends over 13 amino acids. The germline V gene has CDR1 SGHNT and CDR2 YYREEE (reference sequence). The V gene lost 3 bases and the J gene lost 7 bases, with 13 bases spanning the gap. The CDR3 loop is CASSYDPGFGYTF. The DNA for the CDR3 is TGTGCCAGCAGCTACGACCCAGGGTTTGGCTACACCTTC.

This chain uses TRBV10-3 with TRBJ2-7; D ambiguous. V was shortened by 4 bases and J by 0 bases, with 4 bases between the two germline ends. This CDR3 is 12 amino acids long. Germline V gives CDR1 ENHRY, CDR2 SYGVKD. CDR3 amino acids: CAISASSYEQYF. In nucleotides, the CDR3 is TGTGCCATCAGTGCGAGCTCCTACGAGCAGTACTTC.

The chain links TRBV5-4 to TRBJ2-1; D perhaps matches TRBD1 (6 bases). Germline V gene sequence: CDR1 SGHNT, CDR2 YYREEE (reference sequence). V was pared by 5 bases and J by 3 bases, with 9 bases between. This CDR3 contains 13 residues. The CDR3 DNA follows: TGTGCCAGCAGATCGGACAGCTACAATGAGCAGTTCTTC. This encodes CASRSDSYNEQFF.

J is TRBJ2-1 and V is TRBV5-5; D uncertain. The CDR3 extends over 15 amino acids. V was pared by 4 bases and J by 0 bases, with 11 bases between. Germline-derived CDR1 and CDR2 are SGHKS and YYEKEE (reference sequence). The CDR3: CASSPLPSSYNEQFF. CDR3 DNA: TGTGCCAGCAGCCCCCTTCCGAGCTCCTACAATGAGCAGTTCTTC.

The table lists this clone with a few counts. This chain uses TRBV27 with TRBJ1-5; 8 nucleotides match TRBD1. CDR1 is MNHEY, CDR2 SMNVEV, per germline (reference sequence). The V segment lost 6 bases and the J segment 6 bases; nucleotides outside the gene matches: 10. This CDR3 is built from 15 residues. The CDR3 nucleotides read TGTGCCAGCAGGCCAGGACAGGGCATATTTCAGCCCCAGCATTTT. It specifies CASRPGQGIFQPQHF.

The V and J genes are TRBV7-6 and TRBJ2-2; maybe TRBD2 (6 bases). Trimming stripped 3 bases from V and 2 bases from J, with 10 bases between. This CDR3 has 15 residues. The germline CDR1 and CDR2 sequences are SGHVS and FNYEAQ. The CDR3 reads CASSFSGTNTGELFF. In nucleotides, the CDR3 is TGTGCCAGCAGCTTCTCCGGGACTAACACCGGGGAGCTGTTTTTT. The full variable domain, its missing parts supplied by reference TRBV7-6 and TRBJ2-2, is GAGVSQSPRYKVTKRGQDVALRCDPISGHVSLYWYRQALGQGPEFLTYFNYEAQQDKSGLPNDRFSAERPEGSISTLTIQRTEQRDSAMYRCASSFSGTNTGELFFGEGSRLTVL.

This clone was observed a few times. The J gene is TRBJ2-7, the V gene TRBV18, with unresolved D. In germline, CDR1 is KGHSH, CDR2 LQKENI. This CDR3 comprises 13 residues. V was pared by 8 bases and J by 7 bases, with 18 bases between. CDR3 sequence reads: CASTLRPTEEQYF. The DNA of the CDR3 is TGTGCCAGCACCCTACGACCGACGGAGGAGCAGTACTTC.